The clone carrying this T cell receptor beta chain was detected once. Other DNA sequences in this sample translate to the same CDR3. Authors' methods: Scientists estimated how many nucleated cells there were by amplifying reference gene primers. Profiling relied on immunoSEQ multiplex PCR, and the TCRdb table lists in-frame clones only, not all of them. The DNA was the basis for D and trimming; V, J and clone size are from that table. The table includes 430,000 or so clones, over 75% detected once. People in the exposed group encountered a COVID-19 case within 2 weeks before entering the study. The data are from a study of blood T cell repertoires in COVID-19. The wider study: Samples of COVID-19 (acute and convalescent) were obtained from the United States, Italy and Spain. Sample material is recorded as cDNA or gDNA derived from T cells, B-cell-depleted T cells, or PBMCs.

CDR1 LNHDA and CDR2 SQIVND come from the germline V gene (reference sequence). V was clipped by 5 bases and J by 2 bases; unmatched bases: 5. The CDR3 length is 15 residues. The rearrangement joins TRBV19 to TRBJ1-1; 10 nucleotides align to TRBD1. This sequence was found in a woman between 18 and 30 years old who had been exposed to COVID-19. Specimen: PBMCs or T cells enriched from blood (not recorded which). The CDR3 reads CASSPRTGGNTEAFF. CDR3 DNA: TGTGCCAGTAGTCCCCGGACAGGGGGTAACACTGAAGCTTTCTTT.